A single count supports the clone carrying this TCR beta chain. This specimen belongs to a study of control samples from healthy donors and cancer patients. The CDR3 runs 15 residues. V gave up 6 bases and J gave up 0 bases; unmatched junction bases: 6. Germline V gene sequence: CDR1 MNHEY, CDR2 SMNVEV (reference sequence). Some clones are missing from TCRdb's copy, which holds only in-frame ones; the method was immunoSEQ multiplex PCR. The sample consists of more than 65,000 clones, over 65% of them appearing once. The source of this sequence is a middle-aged man in good health. The rearrangement joins TRBV27 to TRBJ2-5; 8 bases align to TRBD1. Sequenced: blood. The CDR3 loop reads CASRGTGVYQETQYF. The CDR3 nucleotides are TGTGCCAGCAGAGGGACAGGAGTGTACCAAGAGACCCAGTACTTC.